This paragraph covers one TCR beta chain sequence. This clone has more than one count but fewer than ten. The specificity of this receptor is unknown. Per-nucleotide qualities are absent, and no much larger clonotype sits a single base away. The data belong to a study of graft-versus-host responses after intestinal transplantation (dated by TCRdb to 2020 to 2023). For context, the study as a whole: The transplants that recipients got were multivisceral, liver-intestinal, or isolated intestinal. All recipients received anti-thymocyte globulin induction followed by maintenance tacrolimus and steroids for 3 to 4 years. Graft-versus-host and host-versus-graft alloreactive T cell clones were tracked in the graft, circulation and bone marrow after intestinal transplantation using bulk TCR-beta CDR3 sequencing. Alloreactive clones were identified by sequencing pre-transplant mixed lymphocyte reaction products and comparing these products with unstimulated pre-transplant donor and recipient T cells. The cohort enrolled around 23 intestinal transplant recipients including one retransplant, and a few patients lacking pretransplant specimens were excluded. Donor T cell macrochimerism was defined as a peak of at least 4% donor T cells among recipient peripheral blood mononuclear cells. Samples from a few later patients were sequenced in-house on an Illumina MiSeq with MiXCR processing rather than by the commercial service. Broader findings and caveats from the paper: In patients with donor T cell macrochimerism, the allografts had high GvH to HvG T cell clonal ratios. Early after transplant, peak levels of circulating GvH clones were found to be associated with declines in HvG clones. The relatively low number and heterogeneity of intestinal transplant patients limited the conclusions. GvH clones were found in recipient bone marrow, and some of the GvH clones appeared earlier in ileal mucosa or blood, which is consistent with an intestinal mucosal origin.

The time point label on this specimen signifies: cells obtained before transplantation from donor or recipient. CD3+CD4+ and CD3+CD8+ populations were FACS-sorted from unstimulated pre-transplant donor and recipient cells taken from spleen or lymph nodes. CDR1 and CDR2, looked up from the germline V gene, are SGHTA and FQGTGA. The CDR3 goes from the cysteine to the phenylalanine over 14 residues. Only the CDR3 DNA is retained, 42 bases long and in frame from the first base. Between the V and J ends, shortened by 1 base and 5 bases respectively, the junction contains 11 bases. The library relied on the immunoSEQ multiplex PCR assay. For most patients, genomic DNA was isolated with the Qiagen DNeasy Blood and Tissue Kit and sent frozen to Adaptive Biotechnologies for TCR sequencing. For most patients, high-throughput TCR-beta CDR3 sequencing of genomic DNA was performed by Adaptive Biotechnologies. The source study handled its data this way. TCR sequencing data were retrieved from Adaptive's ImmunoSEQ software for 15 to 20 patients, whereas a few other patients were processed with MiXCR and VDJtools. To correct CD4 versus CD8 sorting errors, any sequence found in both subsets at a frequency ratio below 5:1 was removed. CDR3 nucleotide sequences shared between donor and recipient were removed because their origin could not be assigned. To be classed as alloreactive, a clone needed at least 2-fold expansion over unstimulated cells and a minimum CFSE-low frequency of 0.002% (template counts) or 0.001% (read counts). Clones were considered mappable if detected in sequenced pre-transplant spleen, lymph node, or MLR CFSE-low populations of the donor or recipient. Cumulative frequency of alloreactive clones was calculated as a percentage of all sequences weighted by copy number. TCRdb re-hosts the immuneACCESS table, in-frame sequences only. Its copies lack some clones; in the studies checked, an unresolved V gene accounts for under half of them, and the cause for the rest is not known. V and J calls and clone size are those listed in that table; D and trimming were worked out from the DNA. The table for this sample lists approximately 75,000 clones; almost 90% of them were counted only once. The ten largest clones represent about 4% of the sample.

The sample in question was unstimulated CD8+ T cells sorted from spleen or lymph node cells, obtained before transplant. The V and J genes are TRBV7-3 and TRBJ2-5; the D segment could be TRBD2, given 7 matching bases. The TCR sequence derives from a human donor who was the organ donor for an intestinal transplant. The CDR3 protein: CASSLSGGLETQYF. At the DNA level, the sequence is TGTGCCAGCAGCTTAAGCGGGGGCTTGGAGACCCAGTACTTC.